Listed below are T cell receptor beta chains from one sample, sequenced in a study of CD8+ T cells in alopecia areata. Clones were read by immunoSEQ multiplex PCR, and TCRdb kept only the in-frame ones, dropping some. The sample yields 200,000 to 250,000 clones, roughly two fifths seen once. The specimen was CD4+ T cells sorted from blood, collected around week 30, from a patient treated with tofacitinib. The source is a human donor with alopecia areata. The CDR3 runs from the conserved cysteine through the conserved F or W. D genes are given only for firm matches. Size is stated for part of the rows, as once, few or many counts, or as a class when the clone is expanded.

D,size,length,V,J,CDR3,DNA
.,.,13,TRBV6-5,TRBJ2-7,CASNPHRSYEQYF,TGTGCCAGCAACCCACACAGGTCCTACGAGCAGTACTTC
TRBD1,few,18,TRBV19,TRBJ2-6,CASSIREGQGTGANVLTF,TGTGCCAGTAGTATACGTGAGGGACAGGGGACTGGGGCCAACGTCCTGACTTTC
.,.,17,TRBV4-1,TRBJ1-1,CASSRLLQGRGNTEAFF,TGCGCCAGCAGCCGTCTCCTGCAGGGGCGAGGAAACACTGAAGCTTTCTTT
TRBD1,.,14,TRBV6-5,TRBJ2-7,CASWGTGVEYEQYF,TGTGCCAGCTGGGGGACAGGGGTCGAGTACGAGCAGTACTTC
.,.,14,TRBV29-1,TRBJ1-2,CSVVSAAGTDGYTF,TGCAGCGTGGTCAGCGCGGCAGGCACAGATGGCTACACCTTC
.,few,14,TRBV10-3,TRBJ2-1,CAISDRLADNEQFF,TGTGCCATCAGTGACCGGCTAGCTGACAATGAGCAGTTCTTC
.,many,13,TRBV7-3,TRBJ2-3,CASSAGITDTQYF,TGTGCCAGCAGCGCCGGGATTACAGATACGCAGTATTTT
.,once,14,TRBV9,TRBJ2-2,CASSVVTPAGELFF,TGTGCCAGCAGCGTAGTTACCCCTGCCGGGGAGCTGTTTTTT
TRBD2,once,16,TRBV7-2,TRBJ2-7,CASSLGPQGSGRKSDF,TGTGCCAGCAGCTTAGGCCCCCAAGGGAGCGGGAGAAAGTCAGACTTC
TRBD2,.,15,TRBV5-1,TRBJ2-1,CASSLLAGGFNEQFF,TGCGCCAGCAGCTTACTAGCGGGGGGTTTCAATGAGCAGTTCTTC
TRBD1,.,15,TRBV9,TRBJ2-7,CASSVAGTGIYEQYF,TGTGCCAGCAGCGTCGCCGGGACAGGGATTTACGAGCAGTACTTC
.,few,16,TRBV5-1,TRBJ1-3,CASSSAGSASGNTIYF,TGCGCCAGCAGCTCGGCCGGCTCGGCCTCTGGAAACACCATATATTTT
.,.,15,TRBV5-1,TRBJ2-7,CASSLGRGRFDEQYF,TGCGCCAGCAGCCTGGGCCGGGGGCGCTTCGACGAGCAGTACTTC
.,few,14,TRBV19,TRBJ2-2,CASSMVSYTGELFF,TGTGCCAGTAGTATGGTTTCGTACACCGGGGAGCTGTTTTTT
TRBD1,.,15,TRBV30,TRBJ1-4,CAWSRGQGGEEKLFF,TGTGCCTGGAGTAGAGGACAGGGAGGCGAGGAAAAACTGTTTTTT
.,few,11,TRBV20-1,TRBJ2-4,CSAPRKNIQYF,TGCAGTGCCCCTCGGAAAAACATTCAGTACTTC
.,.,15,TRBV5-8,TRBJ1-4,CASSREILGNEKLFF,TGTGCCAGCAGCAGAGAGATCCTCGGGAATGAAAAACTGTTTTTT
TRBD2,few,16,TRBV30,TRBJ2-1,CAWEIPGLAGNNEQFF,TGTGCCTGGGAGATCCCAGGACTAGCGGGAAACAATGAGCAGTTCTTC
.,many,12,TRBV6-1,TRBJ2-7,CASSENRDEQYF,TGTGCCAGCAGTGAAAACCGGGATGAGCAGTACTTC
TRBD1,few,13,TRBV29-1,TRBJ1-4,CSVSTGAKEKLFF,TGCAGCGTCTCGACAGGGGCAAAGGAAAAACTGTTTTTT
.,.,14,TRBV2,TRBJ2-2,CARGAPANTGELFF,TGTGCCAGAGGGGCACCAGCGAACACCGGGGAGCTGTTTTTT
TRBD1,.,15,TRBV29-1,TRBJ1-1,CSTWGQGGGGTEAFF,TGCAGCACGTGGGGACAGGGAGGAGGGGGAACTGAAGCTTTCTTT
.,few,13,TRBV4-1,TRBJ2-4,CASSQERKNIQYF,TGCGCCAGCAGCCAAGAAAGAAAAAACATTCAGTACTTC
.,few,13,TRBV30,TRBJ2-7,CAWSGQSGYEQYF,TGTGCCTGGAGCGGACAGTCGGGCTACGAGCAGTACTTC
.,few,15,TRBV13,TRBJ1-5,CASSSIREENQPQHF,TGTGCCAGCAGCTCTATCAGGGAGGAAAATCAGCCCCAGCATTTT
.,few,15,TRBV10-3,TRBJ2-4,CAISEGAGQGNIQYF,TGTGCCATCAGTGAGGGGGCAGGCCAAGGTAACATTCAGTACTTC
.,.,15,TRBV7-9,TRBJ2-7,CASSSQGGSVYEQYF,TGTGCCAGCAGCTCTCAGGGGGGTAGTGTCTACGAGCAGTACTTC
.,.,14,TRBV9,TRBJ1-4,CASSEGVINEKLFF,TGTGCCAGCAGCGAGGGGGTTATTAATGAAAAACTGTTTTTT
.,few,15,TRBV14,TRBJ1-1,CASSQARMGLTEAFF,TGTGCCAGCAGCCAAGCGAGGATGGGTCTCACTGAAGCTTTCTTT
.,many,13,TRBV29-1,TRBJ1-1,CSVDPGQILGAFF,TGCAGCGTTGACCCCGGACAGATTCTGGGCGCTTTCTTT
TRBD1,.,14,TRBV6-5,TRBJ1-5,CASTSHQGGQPQHF,TGTGCCAGCACCTCACACCAAGGGGGCCAGCCCCAGCATTTT
TRBD2,.,13,TRBV7-9,TRBJ2-7,CASSRLAGDEQYF,TGTGCCAGCAGTCGTCTAGCGGGGGACGAGCAGTACTTC
.,many,14,TRBV29-1,TRBJ2-4,CSVFDSIAKNIQYF,TGCAGCGTTTTCGACAGCATAGCCAAAAACATTCAGTACTTC
.,.,13,TRBV9,TRBJ2-5,CASSVRGEETQYF,TGTGCCAGCAGCGTCCGTGGAGAGGAGACCCAGTACTTC
.,.,12,TRBV7-6,TRBJ2-1,CASSSGYNEQFF,TGTGCCAGCAGCTCCGGTTACAATGAGCAGTTCTTC
.,.,11,TRBV20-1,TRBJ2-3,CSAMVADTQYF,TGCAGTGCTATGGTCGCGGATACGCAGTATTTT
.,few,12,TRBV29-1,TRBJ1-2,CSGQILNYGYTF,TGCAGCGGACAGATTCTCAACTATGGCTACACCTTC
.,.,11,TRBV29-1,TRBJ1-1,CSVQENTEAFF,TGCAGCGTCCAGGAGAACACTGAAGCTTTCTTT
.,.,13,TRBV9,TRBJ1-2,CASSAQTVDGYTF,TGTGCCAGCAGCGCTCAGACAGTGGATGGCTACACCTTC
.,.,15,TRBV4-2,TRBJ2-7,CASSLLVGKLNEQYF,TGTGCCAGCAGCCTTCTAGTGGGGAAGCTAAACGAGCAGTACTTC
TRBD1,.,15,TRBV10-2,TRBJ2-3,CASKTTGGSTDTQYF,TGCGCCAGCAAAACGACAGGGGGGAGCACAGATACGCAGTATTTT
.,few,14,TRBV16,TRBJ1-2,CASSQSRTDYGYTF,TGTGCCAGCAGCCAATCGAGGACAGACTATGGCTACACCTTC
.,few,15,TRBV9,TRBJ2-2,CASSAFYGASGELFF,TGTGCCAGCAGCGCATTTTACGGGGCGAGCGGGGAGCTGTTTTTT
TRBD1,.,12,TRBV6-6,TRBJ2-1,CASSIDRAEQFF,TGTGCCAGCAGTATCGACAGGGCTGAGCAGTTCTTC
.,.,13,TRBV7-3,TRBJ1-2,CASSLEGSGGYTF,TGTGCCAGCAGCTTAGAGGGTTCTGGTGGCTACACCTTC
TRBD1,few,13,TRBV14,TRBJ1-1,CASSRQGGTEAFF,TGTGCCAGCAGCCGACAGGGGGGCACTGAAGCTTTCTTT
.,.,13,TRBV11-2,TRBJ1-3,CASSSSQGNTIYF,TGTGCCAGCAGCTCGTCCCAGGGCAACACCATATATTTT
TRBD1,.,13,TRBV19,TRBJ2-5,CASQNSGGQTQYF,TGTGCCAGCCAAAACTCAGGGGGACAGACCCAGTACTTC